This is a list of T cell receptor beta chains from one sample in a study of CD8+CD57+ T cells in acquired aplastic anemia. TCRdb reanalysed the reads using MiXCR and keeps one entry per CDR3 protein. The table shows around 210,000 distinct CDR3 sequences, with around three fifths occurring only once. Sequencing was done on a sample of sorted CD4+, CD8+, or CD8+CD57+ T cells (not recorded which) from PBMCs. Receptor source: a human donor with aplastic anemia. CDR3s include the opening cysteine and the closing phenylalanine or tryptophan. The D gene is left open where the match is weak. Clone size is stated in some rows and not others, as once, few, many or a class when expanded.

j_call d_call clone_size v_call cdr3_length cdr3_aa cdr3_nt
TRBJ2-7 - - TRBV24-1 14 CATSDPAGGNEQYF TGTGCCACCAGTGACCCTGCAGGGGGGAACGAGCAGTACTTC
TRBJ2-7 TRBD1 - TRBV20-1 15 CSALAKDRASWEQYF TGCAGTGCCCTCGCCAAGGACAGGGCTTCGTGGGAGCAGTACTTC
TRBJ1-1 - - TRBV4-3 15 CASSQDLSGNTEAFF TGCGCCAGCAGCCAAGACTTGTCCGGGAACACTGAAGCTTTCTTT
TRBJ1-2 TRBD1 - TRBV14 15 CASSQGGQGSGGYTF TGTGCCAGCAGCCAAGGAGGACAGGGTTCGGGTGGCTACACCTTC
TRBJ2-1 TRBD2 few TRBV20-1 12 CSNLAGANEQFF TGCAGTAACCTAGCGGGGGCCAATGAGCAGTTCTTC
TRBJ2-7 TRBD2 - TRBV29-1 15 CSVDLSTSGSYEQYF TGCAGCGTTGATCTTTCAACTAGCGGCTCCTACGAGCAGTACTTC
TRBJ1-2 - - TRBV6-6 15 CASSYFAGANYGYTF TGTGCCAGCAGTTACTTCGCAGGGGCCAACTATGGCTACACCTTC
TRBJ1-2 TRBD1 few TRBV7-8 14 CASSPLQQGVGYTF TGTGCCAGCAGCCCCCTCCAACAGGGGGTTGGCTACACCTTC
TRBJ2-7 TRBD1 - TRBV20-1 13 CSAIRDRGYEQYF TGCAGTGCCATACGGGACAGGGGATACGAGCAGTACTTC
TRBJ2-2 - many TRBV25-1 13 CASSESGSGELFF TGTGCCAGCAGTGAATCGGGGTCGGGGGAGCTGTTTTTT
TRBJ1-2 - - TRBV7-8 11 CASTTTTGYTF TGTGCCAGCACTACGACAACTGGCTACACCTTC
TRBJ2-3 TRBD2 - TRBV7-9 14 CASSTSGKADTQYF TGTGCCAGCAGCACTAGCGGGAAGGCAGATACGCAGTATTTT
TRBJ2-1 TRBD1 - TRBV7-3 13 CASSPRQGGVQFF TGTGCCAGCAGCCCGCGACAGGGTGGGGTGCAGTTCTTC
TRBJ1-1 TRBD1 - TRBV20-1 14 CSASRQGANTEAFF TGCAGTGCTAGTCGACAGGGGGCTAACACTGAAGCTTTCTTT
TRBJ1-2 - - TRBV29-1 14 CSVEDRGQIYGYTF TGCAGCGTTGAAGATAGGGGACAAATCTATGGCTACACCTTC
TRBJ2-2 TRBD2 - TRBV10-3 15 CAISRLAGNTGELFF TGTGCCATCAGCAGACTAGCGGGTAACACCGGGGAGTTGTTTTTT
TRBJ1-4 - - TRBV7-2 14 CASSRSWNGEKLFF TGTGCCAGCAGCCGTTCCTGGAACGGAGAAAAACTGTTTTTT
TRBJ2-1 TRBD2 - TRBV11-1 15 CASSMTSGSRDEQFF TGTGCCAGCAGCATGACTAGCGGGAGTCGTGATGAGCAGTTCTTC
TRBJ2-1 - many TRBV29-1 14 CSVEQLVAYNEQFF TGCAGCGTTGAACAACTAGTAGCTTACAATGAGCAGTTCTTC
TRBJ2-3 TRBD2 many TRBV12-3/TRBV12-4 17 CASSAPGLAVNTDTQYF TGTGCCAGCAGTGCCCCGGGACTAGCGGTGAACACAGATACGCAGTATTTT
TRBJ2-7 - - TRBV11-2 14 CASTPSPLSYEQYF TGTGCCAGTACCCCGTCCCCTCTCTCCTACGAGCAGTACTTC
TRBJ2-1 - - TRBV20-1 15 CSASGRQTNYNEQFF TGCAGTGCTAGCGGTCGACAGACAAACTACAATGAGCAGTTCTTC
TRBJ1-2 - many TRBV30 13 CAWNSGANYGYTF TGTGCCTGGAACTCCGGGGCTAACTATGGCTACACCTTC
TRBJ1-3 - - TRBV19 15 CASSNSGTSGNTVYF TGTGCCAGTAGTAACTCCGGGACTTCTGGAAACACCGTATATTTT
TRBJ1-2 - - TRBV19 12 CASSPLNYGYTF TGTGCCAGTAGCCCCCTGAACTATGGCTACACCTTC
TRBJ2-7 - - TRBV20-1 12 CSAVGTSYEQYF TGCAGTGCGGTCGGGACCTCCTACGAGCAGTACTTC
TRBJ2-5 - - TRBV7-6 13 CASSFGRQETRYF TGTGCCAGCAGCTTCGGCAGACAAGAGACCCGGTACTTC
TRBJ2-5 - - TRBV20-1 14 CSARGGGGQETQYF TGCAGTGCTCGTGGAGGGGGGGGGCAAGAGACCCAGTACTTC
TRBJ2-1 TRBD1 - TRBV24-1 15 CATSDRGQGNNEQFF TGTGCCACCAGTGATCGGGGACAGGGGAACAATGAGCAGTTCTTC
TRBJ2-1 - - TRBV7-8 14 CASSPGVTSHEQFF TGTGCCAGCAGCCCCGGGGTAACCTCCCATGAGCAGTTCTTC
TRBJ2-7 - - TRBV7-2 14 CASSLVGSGFEQYF TGTGCCAGCAGCTTAGTGGGCTCGGGGTTCGAGCAGTACTTC
TRBJ1-3 - - TRBV9 16 CASSVVGDNQGNTIYF TGTGCCAGCAGCGTCGTAGGGGACAACCAGGGAAACACCATATATTTT
TRBJ2-7 - - TRBV11-2 15 CASSLDLAGSYEQYF TGTGCCAGCAGCTTAGATCTGGCAGGCTCCTACGAGCAGTACTTC
TRBJ2-3 - - TRBV5-6 15 CASSLGHLAKDTQYF TGTGCCAGCAGCTTAGGACATCTTGCAAAAGATACGCAGTATTTT
TRBJ2-3 TRBD1 - TRBV5-4 19 CASSATGALGAFGTDTQYF TGTGCCAGCAGCGCGACAGGGGCCCTAGGAGCTTTTGGCACAGATACGCAGTATTTT
TRBJ1-2 - many TRBV10-3 13 CAISDYGNYGYTF TGTGCCATCAGTGATTATGGGAACTATGGCTACACCTTC
TRBJ1-1 TRBD1 many TRBV12-3/TRBV12-4 14 CASSLGQGFTEAFF TGTGCCAGCAGTTTAGGACAGGGTTTCACTGAAGCTTTCTTT
TRBJ2-1 - - TRBV19 16 CASSKWGGGLQDEQFF TGTGCCAGTAGTAAATGGGGAGGGGGACTACAGGATGAGCAGTTCTTC
TRBJ2-5 - - TRBV24-1 11 CATSKGETQYF TGTGCCACCAGCAAGGGGGAGACCCAGTACTTC
TRBJ2-7 - - TRBV10-3 15 CAIARTLQNSYEQYF TGTGCCATAGCCCGGACACTACAAAATTCCTACGAGCAGTACTTC
TRBJ2-2 TRBD2 - TRBV2 17 CASRMGLAGVNTGELFF TGTGCCAGCAGGATGGGACTAGCGGGAGTGAACACCGGGGAGCTGTTTTTT
TRBJ2-2 TRBD1 many TRBV9 17 CASSAKDRPVRTGELFF TGTGCCAGCAGCGCAAAGGACAGGCCAGTACGCACCGGGGAGCTGTTTTTT
TRBJ2-1 TRBD2 many TRBV10-3 16 CAISMTSGGSYNEQFF TGTGCCATCAGTATGACTAGCGGGGGATCCTACAATGAGCAGTTCTTC
TRBJ2-3 TRBD2 - TRBV19 13 CATSGGAWDTQYF TGTGCCACCAGCGGGGGAGCCTGGGATACGCAGTATTTT
TRBJ2-7 - few TRBV18 15 CASSPAQGSPYEQYF TGTGCCAGCTCACCTGCACAGGGCTCCCCCTACGAGCAGTACTTC